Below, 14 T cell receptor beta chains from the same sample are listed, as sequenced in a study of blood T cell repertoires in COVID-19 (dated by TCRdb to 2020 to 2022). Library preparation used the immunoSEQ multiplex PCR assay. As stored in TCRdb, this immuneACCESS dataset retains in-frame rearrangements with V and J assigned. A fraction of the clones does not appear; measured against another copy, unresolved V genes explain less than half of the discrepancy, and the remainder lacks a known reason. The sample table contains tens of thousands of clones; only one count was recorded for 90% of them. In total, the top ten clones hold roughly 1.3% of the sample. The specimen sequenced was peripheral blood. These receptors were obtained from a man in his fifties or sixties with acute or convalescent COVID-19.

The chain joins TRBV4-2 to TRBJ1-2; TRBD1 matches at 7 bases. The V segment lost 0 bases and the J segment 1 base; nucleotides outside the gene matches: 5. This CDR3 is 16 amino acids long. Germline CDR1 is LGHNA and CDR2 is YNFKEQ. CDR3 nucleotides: TGTGCCAGCAGCCAAGAGGGACAGAAATTTAACTATGGCTACACCTTC. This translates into CASSQEGQKFNYGYTF.

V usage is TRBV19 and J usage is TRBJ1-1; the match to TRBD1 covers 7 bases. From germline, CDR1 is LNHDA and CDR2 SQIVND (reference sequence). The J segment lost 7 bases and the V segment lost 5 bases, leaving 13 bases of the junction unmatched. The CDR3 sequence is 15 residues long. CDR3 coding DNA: TGTGCCAGTAGTGGTCGACAGGGCCGTATTGGTGAAGCTTTCTTT. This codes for CASSGRQGRIGEAFF.

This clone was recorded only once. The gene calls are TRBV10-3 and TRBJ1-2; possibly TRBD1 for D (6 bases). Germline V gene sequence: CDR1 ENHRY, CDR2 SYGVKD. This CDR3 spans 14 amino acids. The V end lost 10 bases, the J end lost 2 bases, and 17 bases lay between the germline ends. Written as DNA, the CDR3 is TGTGCCAGCAGGGCGCAGGGGACAAACTATGGCTACACCTTC. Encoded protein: CASRAQGTNYGYTF.

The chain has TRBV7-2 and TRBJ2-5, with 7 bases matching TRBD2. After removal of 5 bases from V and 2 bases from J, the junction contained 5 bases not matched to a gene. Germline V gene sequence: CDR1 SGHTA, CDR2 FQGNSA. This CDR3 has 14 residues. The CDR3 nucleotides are TGTGCCAGCAGCGTAAGGACTAGTCAAGAGACCCAGTACTTC. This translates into CASSVRTSQETQYF. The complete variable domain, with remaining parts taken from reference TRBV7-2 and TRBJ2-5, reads GAGVSQSPSNKVTEKGKDVELRCDPISGHTALYWYRQSLGQGLEFLIYFQGNSAPDKSGLPSDRFSAERTGGSVSTLTIQRTQQEDSAVYLCASSVRTSQETQYFGPGTRLLVL.

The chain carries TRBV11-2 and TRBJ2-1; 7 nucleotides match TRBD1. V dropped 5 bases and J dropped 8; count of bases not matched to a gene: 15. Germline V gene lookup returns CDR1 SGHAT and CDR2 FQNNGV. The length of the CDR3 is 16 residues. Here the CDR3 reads CASSTPQTGISDEQFF. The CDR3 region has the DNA TGTGCCAGCAGCACCCCCCAGACAGGGATATCTGATGAGCAGTTCTTC.

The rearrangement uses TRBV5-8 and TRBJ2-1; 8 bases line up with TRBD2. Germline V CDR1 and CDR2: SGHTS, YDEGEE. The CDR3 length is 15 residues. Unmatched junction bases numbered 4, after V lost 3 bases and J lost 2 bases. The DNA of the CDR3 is TGTGCCAGCAGCTACCGCGGGGGGCCCTACAATGAGCAGTTCTTC. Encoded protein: CASSYRGGPYNEQFF.

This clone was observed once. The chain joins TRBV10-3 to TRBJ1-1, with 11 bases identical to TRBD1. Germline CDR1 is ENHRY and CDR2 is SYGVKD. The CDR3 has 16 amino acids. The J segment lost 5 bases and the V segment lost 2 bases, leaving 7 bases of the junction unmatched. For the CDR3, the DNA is TGTGCCATCAGTGAGCCAAGGGGACAGGGGGGTACTGAAGCTTTCTTT. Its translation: CAISEPRGQGGTEAFF.

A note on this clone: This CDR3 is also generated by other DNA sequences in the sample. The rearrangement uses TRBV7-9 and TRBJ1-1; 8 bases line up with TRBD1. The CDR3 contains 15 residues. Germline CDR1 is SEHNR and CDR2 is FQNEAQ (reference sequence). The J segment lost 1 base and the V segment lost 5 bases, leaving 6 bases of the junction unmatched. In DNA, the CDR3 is TGTGCCAGCAGCCCAAGACAGGGGAAGAACACTGAAGCTTTCTTT. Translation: CASSPRQGKNTEAFF. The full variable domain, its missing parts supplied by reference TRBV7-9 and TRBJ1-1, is DTGVSQNPRHKITKRGQNVTFRCDPISEHNRLYWYRQTLGQGPEFLTYFQNEAQLEKSRLLSDRFSAERPKGSFSTLEIQRTEQGDSAMYLCASSPRQGKNTEAFFGQGTRLTVV.

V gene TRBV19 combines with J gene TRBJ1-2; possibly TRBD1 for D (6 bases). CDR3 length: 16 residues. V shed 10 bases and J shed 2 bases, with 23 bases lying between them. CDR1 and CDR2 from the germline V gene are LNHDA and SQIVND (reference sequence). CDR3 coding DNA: TGTGCCACCCATCCGAGCGGGACAAGTAAAAACTATGGCTACACCTTC. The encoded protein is CATHPSGTSKNYGYTF.

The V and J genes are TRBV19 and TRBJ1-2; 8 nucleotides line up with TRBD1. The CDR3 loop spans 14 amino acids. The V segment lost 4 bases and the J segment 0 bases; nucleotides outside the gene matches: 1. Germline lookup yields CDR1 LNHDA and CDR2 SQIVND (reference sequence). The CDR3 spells CASSTDRANYGYTF. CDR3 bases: TGTGCCAGTAGTACGGACAGGGCTAACTATGGCTACACCTTC.

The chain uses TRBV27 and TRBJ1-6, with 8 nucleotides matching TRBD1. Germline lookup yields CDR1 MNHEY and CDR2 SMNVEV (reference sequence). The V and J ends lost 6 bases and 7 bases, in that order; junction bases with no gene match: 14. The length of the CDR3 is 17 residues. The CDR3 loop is CASSKIPPDRANSPLHF. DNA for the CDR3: TGTGCCAGCAGCAAAATCCCTCCGGACAGGGCAAATTCACCCCTCCACTTT.

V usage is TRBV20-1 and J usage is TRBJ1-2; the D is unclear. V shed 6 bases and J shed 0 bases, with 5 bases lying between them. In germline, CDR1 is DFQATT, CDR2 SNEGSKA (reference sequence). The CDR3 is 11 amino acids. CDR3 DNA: TGCAGTGCCCCTACTAACTATGGCTACACCTTC. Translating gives CSAPTNYGYTF.

The CDR3 loop is CATSEMGLDTGELFF. CDR3 DNA sequence: TGTGCCACCAGTGAGATGGGGCTCGACACCGGGGAGCTGTTTTTT. The gene calls are TRBV24-1 and TRBJ2-2, with D possibly matching TRBD1 (5 bases). The V and J ends lost 4 bases and 3 bases respectively, with 11 bases between them. From germline, CDR1 is KGHDR and CDR2 SFDVKD. The CDR3 runs to 15 residues.

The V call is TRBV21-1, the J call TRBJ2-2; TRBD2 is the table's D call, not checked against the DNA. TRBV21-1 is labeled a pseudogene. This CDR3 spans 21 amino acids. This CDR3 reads CASSSEKRGLWRYANTGELFF. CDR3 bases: TGTGCCAGCAGCTCAGAAAAGAGGGGACTGTGGCGGTACGCGAACACCGGGGAGCTGTTTTTT.